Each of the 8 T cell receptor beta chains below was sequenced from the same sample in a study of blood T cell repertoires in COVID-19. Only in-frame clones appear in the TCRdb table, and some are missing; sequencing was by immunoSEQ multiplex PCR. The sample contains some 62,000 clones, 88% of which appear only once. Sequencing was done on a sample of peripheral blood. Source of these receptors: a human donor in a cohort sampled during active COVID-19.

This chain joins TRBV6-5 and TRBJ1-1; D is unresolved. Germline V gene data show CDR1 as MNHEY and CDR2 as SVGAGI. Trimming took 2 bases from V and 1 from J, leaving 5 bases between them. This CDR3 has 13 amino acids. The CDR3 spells CASSYGPNTEAFF. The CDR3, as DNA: TGTGCCAGCAGTTACGGCCCGAACACTGAAGCTTTCTTT.

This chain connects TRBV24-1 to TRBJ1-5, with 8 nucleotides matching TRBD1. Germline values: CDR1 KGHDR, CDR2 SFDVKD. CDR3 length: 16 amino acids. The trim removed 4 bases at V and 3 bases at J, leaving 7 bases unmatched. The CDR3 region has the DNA TGTGCCACCAGTGAAGGAGACAGGGGCTACAATCAGCCCCAGCATTTT. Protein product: CATSEGDRGYNQPQHF.

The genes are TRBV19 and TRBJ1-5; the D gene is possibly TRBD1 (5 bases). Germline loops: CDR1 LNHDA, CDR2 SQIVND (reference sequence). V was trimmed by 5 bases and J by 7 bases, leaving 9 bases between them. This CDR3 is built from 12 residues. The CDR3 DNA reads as TGTGCCAGTAGTCCGGGGGGACAGCCCCAGCATTTT. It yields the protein CASSPGGQPQHF.

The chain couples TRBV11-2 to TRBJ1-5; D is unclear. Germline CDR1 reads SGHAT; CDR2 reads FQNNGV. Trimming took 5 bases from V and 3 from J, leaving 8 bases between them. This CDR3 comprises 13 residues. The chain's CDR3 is CASSATDNQPQHF. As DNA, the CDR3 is TGTGCCAGCAGCGCCACAGACAATCAGCCCCAGCATTTT.

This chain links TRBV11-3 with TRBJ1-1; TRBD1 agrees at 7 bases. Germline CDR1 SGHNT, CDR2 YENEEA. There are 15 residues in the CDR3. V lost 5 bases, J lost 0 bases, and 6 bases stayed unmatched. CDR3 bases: TGTGCCAGCAGCCCGGGGACAGCAGTGAACACTGAAGCTTTCTTT. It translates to CASSPGTAVNTEAFF.

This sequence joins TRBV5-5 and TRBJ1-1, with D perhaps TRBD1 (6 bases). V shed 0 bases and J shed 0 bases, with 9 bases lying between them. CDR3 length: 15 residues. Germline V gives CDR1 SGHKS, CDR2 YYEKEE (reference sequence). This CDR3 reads CASSLASGVNTEAFF. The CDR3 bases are TGTGCCAGCAGCTTGGCGTCAGGGGTGAACACTGAAGCTTTCTTT.

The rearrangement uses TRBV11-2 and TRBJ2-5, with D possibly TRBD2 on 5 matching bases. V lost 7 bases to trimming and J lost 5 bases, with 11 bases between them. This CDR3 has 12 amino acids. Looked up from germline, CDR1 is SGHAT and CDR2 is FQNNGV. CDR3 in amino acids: CASTGTRETQYF. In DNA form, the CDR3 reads TGTGCCAGCACCGGTACTAGGGAGACCCAGTACTTC.

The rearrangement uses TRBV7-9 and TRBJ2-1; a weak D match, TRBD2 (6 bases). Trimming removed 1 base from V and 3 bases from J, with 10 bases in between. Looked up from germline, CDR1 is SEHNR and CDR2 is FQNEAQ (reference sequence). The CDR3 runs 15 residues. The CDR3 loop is CASSLVAGIYNEQFF. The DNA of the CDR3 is TGTGCCAGCAGCTTAGTTGCGGGGATCTACAATGAGCAGTTCTTC. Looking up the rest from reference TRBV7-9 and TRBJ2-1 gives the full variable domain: DTGVSQNPRHKITKRGQNVTFRCDPISEHNRLYWYRQTLGQGPEFLTYFQNEAQLEKSRLLSDRFSAERPKGSFSTLEIQRTEQGDSAMYLCASSLVAGIYNEQFFGPGTRLTVL.